This TCR beta chain emerged from a study of shared T cell receptors in the human thymus. Repertoires were generated with immunoSEQ multiplex PCR, while TCRdb's copy carries only in-frame clones and drops some. The repertoire has more than 300,000 clones, over 90% of them found once; the top ten carry roughly 0.021%. Trimming removed 1 base at V and 7 bases at J, with 7 bases between. Germline CDR1 reads SGHRS; CDR2 reads YFSETQ. CDR3 length equals 12 residues. The chain couples TRBV5-1 to TRBJ2-3; D is undetermined. This receptor was taken from a human donor. The sample was thymocytes. CDR3 in amino acids: CASSLYGYTQYF. The DNA of the CDR3 is TGCGCCAGCAGCTTGTATGGTTATACGCAGTATTTT.